The 4 T cell receptor beta chains listed next were all sequenced from one sample in a study of HIV-infected patients and healthy controls. About 450 ng RNA was reverse transcribed with alpha and beta constant-region primers. Using multiplexing indices, alpha and beta chain libraries were generated apart by chain-specific third strand synthesis. MiXCR, run by TCRdb on the 5' RACE reads, gives a single entry per CDR3 protein. This table holds 7,500 to 9,500 distinct CDR3 sequences, approximately 8% found once. No cell fractionation was done, so the repertoire covers all unsorted peripheral blood T cells. The sample in question was blood, obtained before antiretroviral therapy. The receptor set was obtained from an adult with HIV infection. The donor label of this sample is uncertain.

This clonotype showed up many times. This chain connects TRBV12-3 or TRBV12-4 to TRBJ1-2; D uncertain. V dropped 5 bases and J dropped 6 bases, with 10 bases sitting between them. The CDR3 length is 12 residues. The CDR3 protein is CASSPSPDGYTF. The CDR3 nucleotides are TGTGCCAGCAGTCCAAGCCCCGATGGCTACACCTTC.

This clonotype appeared many times. The chain couples TRBV20-1 to TRBJ2-5; 7 bases are a match to TRBD1. J lost 2 bases, V lost 2 bases, and 8 bases had no gene match. The CDR3 extends over 15 amino acids. Germline loops: CDR1 DFQATT, CDR2 SNEGSKA (reference sequence). CDR3 region: CSARQLGRGQETQYF. The DNA for the CDR3 is TGCAGTGCTAGACAGTTAGGCAGGGGGCAAGAGACCCAGTACTTC.

This clonotype was found many times. The rearrangement joins TRBV15 to TRBJ1-5, with TRBD1 as a possible D gene (5 bases). The length of the CDR3 is 14 residues. Trimming cost V 0 bases and J 6 bases, with 9 bases left between them. Per germline, CDR1 LNHNV and CDR2 YYDKDF (reference sequence). The CDR3 is CATSRDGGSQPQHF. The CDR3 DNA reads as TGTGCCACCAGCAGAGATGGGGGGTCTCAGCCCCAGCATTTT.

This clonotype was found many times. As DNA, the CDR3 is TGCAGTGCTAGTCCGGGGGTCTCCGAGGAGCCCCAGCATTTT. Protein product: CSASPGVSEEPQHF. This sequence joins TRBV20-1 and TRBJ1-5; D is perhaps TRBD1 (5 bases). CDR1 is DFQATT and CDR2 is SNEGSKA in the germline V gene (reference sequence). V was clipped by 3 bases and J by 8 bases, with 17 bases between them. This CDR3 region has 14 residues.